The entry below gives a single T cell receptor beta chain sequence along with its context. Antigen specificity is unknown. The data were produced by immunoSEQ multiplex PCR, yet TCRdb's version contains in-frame clones alone and is incomplete. In the table there are about 350,000 clones, 92% of which are singletons. The data were taken from a study of Ad26.COV2.S vaccination and SARS-CoV-2 variants. The study, taken as a whole, reports: Among vaccine recipients, spike-specific TCR breadth exceeded that of placebo recipients. Substantial response breadth was reportedly seen for spike-specific CD8+ and CD4+ T cells after vaccination. Placebo recipients and vaccine recipients were similar in non-spike TCR breadth.

Trimming removed 6 bases from V and 7 bases from J; junction bases left unmatched: 10. Germline-derived CDR1 and CDR2 are LNHDA and SQIVND (reference sequence). The CDR3 consists of 15 residues. This rearrangement joins TRBV19 to TRBJ2-4; 9 bases map to TRBD1. The TCR sequence derives from a human donor who had recovered from COVID-19. This material consisted of peripheral blood, taken after recovery from COVID-19. The CDR3 DNA follows: TGTGCCAGTAGACTGGGGGGACAGGGCCGGAACATTCAGTACTTC. The encoded protein is CASRLGGQGRNIQYF. Full variable domain (outside the CDR3, taken from reference TRBV19 and TRBJ2-4): DGGITQSPKYLFRKEGQNVTLSCEQNLNHDAMYWYRQDPGQGLRLIYYSQIVNDFQKGDIAEGYSVSREKKESFPLTVTSAQKNPTAFYLCASRLGGQGRNIQYFGAGTRLSVL.